This TCR beta chain stems from a study of blood T cells in healthy people across ages. Points from the study as a whole: Correlation between TCR beta diversity and naive T cell percentage was strong. Without sorted subsets, naive and antigen-experienced compartments could not be conclusively compared.

A sample-barcoded 5' primer and a J-beta primer mix were used in a second PCR of about 6 to 12 cycles. A single record per CDR3 protein comes from TCRdb applying MiXCR to the 5' RACE reads. The sample contains 600,000 to 1,000,000 distinct CDR3 sequences, just under 25% of which appear only once. In regard to this clonotype: Its antigen remains unknown.

Donors were healthy Caucasian individuals from Russia aged roughly 6 to 90. The same data also went into a second study, on T cells of mothers and their children.

The sequencing sample was made of blood. This clonotype was sampled from a boy aged 5-17 years in good health.

The CDR3 DNA is TGCAGCGGCTCATCAGGGGGTAACACTGAAGCTTTCTTT. Translated, it gives CSGSSGGNTEAFF. The chain has TRBV29-1 and TRBJ1-1, with 7 positions matching TRBD1. Germline trimming cut 7 bases from V and 2 bases from J; bases unmatched to any gene: 7. The CDR3 is 13 residues long. Germline V gene data show CDR1 as SQVTM and CDR2 as ANQGSEA.